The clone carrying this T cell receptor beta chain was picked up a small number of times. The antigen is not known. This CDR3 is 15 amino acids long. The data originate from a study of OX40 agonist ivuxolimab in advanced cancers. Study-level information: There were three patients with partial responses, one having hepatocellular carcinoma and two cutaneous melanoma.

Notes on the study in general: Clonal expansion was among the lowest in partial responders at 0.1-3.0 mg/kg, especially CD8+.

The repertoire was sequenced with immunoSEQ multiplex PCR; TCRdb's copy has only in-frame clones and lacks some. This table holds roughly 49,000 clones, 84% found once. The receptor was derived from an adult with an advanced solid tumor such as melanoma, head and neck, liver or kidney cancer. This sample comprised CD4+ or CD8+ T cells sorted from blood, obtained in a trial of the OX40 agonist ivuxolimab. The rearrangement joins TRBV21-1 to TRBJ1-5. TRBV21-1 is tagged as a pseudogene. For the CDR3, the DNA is TGTGCCAGCAGGTCCCCGAGGTATAGCAATCAGCCCCAGCATTTT. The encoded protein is CASRSPRYSNQPQHF.